These 8 T cell receptor beta chains were sequenced from one sample in a study of cytomegalovirus exposure and HLA in healthy donors. It was with 60 Vbeta and 13 Jbeta primers that the PCR ran. The protocol was immunoSEQ multiplex PCR, while the TCRdb copy is restricted to in-frame clones and leaves out a portion. The repertoire consists of some 150,000 clones, with roughly 9.6% occurring once and the leading ten covering 5.5% to 8%. The sequencing sample was made of PBMCs. The receptors originated from a middle-aged woman in good health and CMV-seropositive.

The V gene is TRBV15, the J gene TRBJ2-1; D may be TRBD1 (7 bases). Trimming removed 0 bases at V and 5 bases at J, with 14 bases between. CDR1 LNHNV and CDR2 YYDKDF come from the germline V gene (reference sequence). The CDR3 sequence is 16 residues long. CDR3 DNA sequence: TGTGCCACCAGCAGAGATCCCCAGGGGGGAAACAATGAGCAGTTCTTC. It specifies CATSRDPQGGNNEQFF.

The rearrangement links TRBV5-4 to TRBJ2-5; 9 bases match TRBD2. This CDR3 is 14 amino acids long. The germline gives CDR1 SGHNT, CDR2 YYREEE (reference sequence). The CDR3 protein is CAYERAGGLETQYF. The CDR3 DNA follows: TGTGCTTACGAACGGGCGGGGGGGCTGGAGACCCAGTACTTC.

The sample holds a few counts of this clone. J is TRBJ1-2 and V is TRBV6-5; no clear D. The CDR3 runs to 14 residues. Trimming stripped 0 bases from V and 2 bases from J, with 7 bases between. The germline V gene encodes CDR1 MNHEY and CDR2 SVGAGI. CDR3 sequence (DNA): TGTGCCAGCAGTTACTCGAGGCAGAACTATGGCTACACCTTC. Amino acid sequence: CASSYSRQNYGYTF.

The V gene is TRBV5-1, the J gene TRBJ1-6; no clear D. Germline values: CDR1 SGHRS, CDR2 YFSETQ. There are 14 residues in the CDR3. V lost 2 bases, J lost 10 bases, and 13 bases lay in between. The CDR3 region is CASSFRGGNSPLHF. The CDR3 DNA follows: TGCGCCAGCAGCTTTCGGGGAGGGAACTCACCCCTCCACTTT.

This clone came up a few times. This chain uses TRBV7-6 with TRBJ1-6; 9 nucleotides match TRBD1. Germline CDR1 is SGHVS and CDR2 is FNYEAQ. Trimming at V came to 2 bases and at J to 8 bases, leaving 1 base not matched to a gene. The CDR3 has 14 residues. DNA for the CDR3: TGTGCCAGCAGCTTAAGACAGGGGGATTCACCCCTCCACTTT. Its translation: CASSLRQGDSPLHF.

This clone has only a few counts. The genes are TRBV27 and TRBJ2-2; TRBD2 might be the D (6 bases). Germline CDR1 and CDR2: MNHEY and SMNVEV (reference sequence). The CDR3 has 16 residues. The germline V and J ends were trimmed by 2 bases and 5 bases, with 15 bases remaining between them. The chain's CDR3 is CASSLLGGPGTGELFF. DNA of the CDR3: TGTGCCAGCAGTTTACTAGGAGGGCCGGGGACCGGGGAGCTGTTTTTT.

This clone turned up a few times. The chain uses TRBV5-6 and TRBJ1-5; D unresolved. Trimming removed 8 bases from V and 4 bases from J, with 10 bases in between. Germline lookup yields CDR1 SGHDT and CDR2 YYEEEE. The CDR3 totals 12 residues. The CDR3 nucleotides read TGTGCCAGTACAGATGGAAATCAGCCCCAGCATTTT. Translated: CASTDGNQPQHF.

V usage is TRBV4-2 and J usage is TRBJ2-7; D perhaps matches TRBD1 (5 bases). With 0 bases removed from V and 1 base from J, the gap between germline ends came to 16 bases. Germline-derived CDR1 and CDR2 are LGHNA and YNFKEQ. This CDR3 has 17 residues. CDR3 nucleotide sequence: TGTGCCAGCAGCCAAGATGAAGTGCCAGGGATTTCCTACGAGCAGTACTTC. Translation gives CASSQDEVPGISYEQYF.